The 24 T cell receptor beta chains presented below share a single source sample, sequenced in a study of OX40 agonist ivuxolimab in advanced cancers. Sequenced by immunoSEQ multiplex PCR; TCRdb stores in-frame clones only, minus some. This sample has 70,000 or so clones; roughly 92% occur once, and the top ten carry around 8%. The specimen was CD4+ or CD8+ T cells sorted from blood, collected in a trial of the OX40 agonist ivuxolimab. The receptors derive from an adult with an advanced solid tumor such as melanoma, head and neck, liver or kidney cancer.

The chain links TRBV9 to TRBJ1-1; D is uncertain. The CDR3 covers 14 residues. Germline CDR1 and CDR2: SGDLS and YYNGEE. Trimming stripped 4 bases from V and 4 bases from J, with 14 bases between. The CDR3 loop reads CASSPRGEVTEAFF. The CDR3 bases are TGTGCCAGCAGCCCTCGCGGGGAGGTCACTGAAGCTTTCTTT. Full variable domain (outside the CDR3, taken from reference TRBV9 and TRBJ1-1): DSGVTQTPKHLITATGQRVTLRCSPRSGDLSVYWYQQSLDQGLQFLIQYYNGEERAKGNILERFSAQQFPDLHSELNLSSLELGDSALYFCASSPRGEVTEAFFGQGTRLTVV.

The chain combines TRBV29-1 with TRBJ2-2, with no clear D. V shed 6 bases and J shed 5 bases, with 7 bases lying between them. Germline CDR1 SQVTM, CDR2 ANQGSEA. This CDR3 is 11 amino acids long. The chain's CDR3 is CSVVYTGELFF. The CDR3 bases are TGCAGCGTCGTATATACCGGGGAGCTGTTTTTT.

This chain connects TRBV9 to TRBJ1-5; D unresolved. Trimming left V 4 bases short and J 3 bases short, with 14 bases between. CDR1 is SGDLS and CDR2 is YYNGEE in the germline V gene. The CDR3 consists of 15 residues. In DNA, the CDR3 is TGTGCCAGCAGCTCAACCACAGAGATCAATCAGCCCCAGCATTTT. Translated, it gives CASSSTTEINQPQHF.

V is TRBV25-1 and J is TRBJ1-4; TRBD1 matches at 8 bases. V shed 4 bases, J shed 8 bases, and the junction held 0 bases outside the gene matches. This CDR3 has 12 residues. Germline assignment: CDR1 MGHDK and CDR2 SYGVNS. The CDR3 sequence is CASSAGGEKLFF. The CDR3 nucleotides read TGTGCCAGCAGTGCAGGGGGCGAAAAACTGTTTTTT.

The V and J genes are TRBV6-5 and TRBJ2-7; 11 bases fit TRBD2. This CDR3 region has 15 residues. CDR1 is MNHEY, CDR2 SVGAGI, per germline. V trimming: 7 bases; J trimming: 0 bases; junction bases outside the gene matches: 5. The CDR3 sequence is CASTPSGGLSYEQYF. CDR3 DNA sequence: TGTGCCAGCACGCCTAGCGGGGGGCTCTCCTACGAGCAGTACTTC.

The chain carries TRBV6-5 and TRBJ1-2; no clear D. This CDR3 has 13 amino acids. V dropped 6 bases and J dropped 6 bases, with 14 bases sitting between them. CDR1 is MNHEY and CDR2 is SVGAGI in the germline V gene. DNA for the CDR3: TGTGCCAGCAGCCTCTGGGTCGGGGATGGCTACACCTTC. Protein sequence: CASSLWVGDGYTF.

The CDR3 bases are TGCAGCGTTGCCGGGACAGGGGGTTATGGCTACACCTTC. The encoded protein is CSVAGTGGYGYTF. The J gene is TRBJ1-2, the V gene TRBV29-1, with 11 bases aligning to TRBD1. The CDR3 has 13 amino acids. Looked up from germline, CDR1 is SQVTM and CDR2 is ANQGSEA. The V segment lost 4 bases and the J segment 5 bases; nucleotides outside the gene matches: 3.

This rearrangement joins TRBV6-5 to TRBJ1-6; D is ambiguous. Trimming shortened V by 3 bases and J by 9 bases, and 12 bases separated the two germline ends. From germline, CDR1 is MNHEY and CDR2 SVGAGI. This CDR3 is built from 14 residues. The CDR3 DNA reads as TGTGCCAGCAGTTATACCGGGGAAGGTTCACCCCTCCACTTT. This sequence encodes CASSYTGEGSPLHF.

The gene calls are TRBV7-8 and TRBJ1-1, with 8 bases aligning to TRBD1. The CDR3 contains 16 residues. V gave up 1 base and J gave up 5 bases; unmatched junction bases: 9. Looked up from germline, CDR1 is SGHVS and CDR2 is FQNEAQ. CDR3 DNA sequence: TGTGCCAGCAGCTTAGAGCCAGGGGGCGTAGGAACTGAAGCTTTCTTT. Translating it yields CASSLEPGGVGTEAFF.

The chain has TRBV27 and TRBJ2-7; no clear D. V dropped 6 bases and J dropped 1 base, with 13 bases sitting between them. The germline gives CDR1 MNHEY, CDR2 SMNVEV (reference sequence). This CDR3 spans 14 amino acids. The CDR3 sequence: CASSHVIGSYEQYF. In nucleotides, the CDR3 is TGTGCCAGCAGCCACGTTATCGGGTCCTACGAGCAGTACTTC.

The chain employs TRBV7-2 and TRBJ1-3; D is possibly TRBD1 (5 bases). Germline CDR1 is SGHTA and CDR2 is FQGNSA. The CDR3 length is 18 residues. Between the trimmed V and J ends, which lost 1 base and 0 bases, there was a span of 16 bases. CDR3 DNA sequence: TGTGCCAGCAGCTTAGGGACCGGGACTTCGAGCTCTGGAAACACCATATATTTT. It translates to CASSLGTGTSSSGNTIYF.

This CDR3 is CASSLGLNEQFF. The DNA for the CDR3 is TGTGCCAGCAGCTTAGGGTTAAATGAGCAGTTCTTC. J is TRBJ2-1 and V is TRBV7-9; D unresolved. The germline gives CDR1 SEHNR, CDR2 FQNEAQ (reference sequence). There are 12 residues in the CDR3. Trimming shortened V by 1 base and J by 7 bases, and 5 bases separated the two germline ends.

The rearrangement uses TRBV13 and TRBJ2-1; D not resolved. The CDR3 sequence is 13 residues long. Germline CDR1 is PRHDT and CDR2 is FYEKMQ (reference sequence). The V end was cut by 0 bases, the J end by 8 bases, with 8 bases between. CDR3 sequence reads: CASSLGGLDEQFF. Here the CDR3 DNA reads TGTGCCAGCAGCTTAGGAGGTTTGGATGAGCAGTTCTTC. The full variable domain, completed using reference TRBV13 and TRBJ2-1, is AAGVIQSPRHLIKEKRETATLKCYPIPRHDTVYWYQQGPGQDPQFLISFYEKMQSDKGSIPDRFSAQQFSDYHSELNMSSLELGDSALYFCASSLGGLDEQFFGPGTRLTVL.

The chain has TRBV5-6 and TRBJ2-4, with 12 bases identical to TRBD2. The CDR3 has 19 residues. Germline CDR1 SGHDT, CDR2 YYEEEE. V lost 0 bases and J lost 0; bases outside the gene matches: 7. The CDR3 region is CASSLAGTSGGIAKNIQYF. The CDR3 nucleotides are TGTGCCAGCAGCTTGGCCGGTACTAGCGGGGGGATAGCCAAAAACATTCAGTACTTC.

The rearrangement joins TRBV6-5 to TRBJ2-1, with a tentative D call TRBD2 (6 bases). Germline V gives CDR1 MNHEY, CDR2 SVGAGI. This CDR3 is built from 15 residues. The V and J ends lost 2 bases and 5 bases respectively, with 13 bases between them. Here the CDR3 DNA reads TGTGCCAGCAGTTACCAGGGACTGGGTAACAATGAGCAGTTCTTC. This gives the protein CASSYQGLGNNEQFF.

The V and J genes are TRBV9 and TRBJ2-7; 7 bases are a match to TRBD1. Germline V gene data show CDR1 as SGDLS and CDR2 as YYNGEE. V was clipped by 3 bases and J by 0 bases; unmatched bases: 9. There are 16 residues in the CDR3. CDR3 protein: CASSAPLTGHSYEQYF. CDR3 nucleotides: TGTGCCAGCAGCGCCCCCCTGACAGGGCACTCCTACGAGCAGTACTTC. The entire variable domain, with the rest obtained from reference TRBV9 and TRBJ2-7, is as follows: DSGVTQTPKHLITATGQRVTLRCSPRSGDLSVYWYQQSLDQGLQFLIQYYNGEERAKGNILERFSAQQFPDLHSELNLSSLELGDSALYFCASSAPLTGHSYEQYFGPGTRLTVT.

This clone was detected only once. This chain links TRBV2 with TRBJ2-7, with 9 bases identical to TRBD1. V was clipped by 6 bases and J by 2 bases; unmatched bases: 5. CDR1 is SNHLY and CDR2 is FYNNEI in the germline V gene. CDR3 size: 14 residues. This chain's CDR3 is CASRPGQGTYEQYF. CDR3 in DNA: TGTGCCAGCAGACCGGGACAGGGCACCTACGAGCAGTACTTC.

The chain has TRBV5-4 and TRBJ2-3; 15 nucleotides agree with TRBD2. Unmatched junction bases numbered 5, after V lost 4 bases and J lost 2 bases. There are 17 residues in the CDR3. Germline CDR1 reads SGHNT; CDR2 reads YYREEE (reference sequence). This chain's CDR3 is CASSPGTSGGHTDTQYF. The CDR3 DNA reads as TGTGCCAGCAGCCCCGGGACTAGCGGGGGGCACACAGATACGCAGTATTTT.

This clone occurred once. The rearrangement uses TRBV30 and TRBJ1-1; D gene uncertain. Germline V gene data show CDR1 as GTSNPN and CDR2 as SVGIG (reference sequence). The CDR3 is 12 residues long. V was cut by 2 bases and J by 3 bases, with 7 bases left in between. This CDR3 reads CAWSRGYTEAFF. DNA of the CDR3: TGTGCCTGGAGTCGAGGGTACACTGAAGCTTTCTTT.

The genes are TRBV6-5 and TRBJ2-7; no clear D gene. CDR1 is MNHEY, CDR2 SVGAGI, per germline. V shed 7 bases and J shed 4 bases, with 14 bases lying between them. The CDR3 contains 13 residues. As DNA, the CDR3 is TGTGCCAGCAAACGGCCCCCGCATTACGAGCAGTACTTC. Its translation: CASKRPPHYEQYF.

This clone was recorded once. The rearrangement uses TRBV6-5 and TRBJ1-2; no reliable D call. The CDR3 has 13 residues. V dropped 0 bases and J dropped 9 bases, with 11 bases sitting between them. Germline V gives CDR1 MNHEY, CDR2 SVGAGI. As DNA, the CDR3 is TGTGCCAGCAGTTACTCGATAGCCGGAAGCTACACCTTC. This gives the protein CASSYSIAGSYTF.

The chain joins TRBV27 to TRBJ1-4, with D uncertain. The CDR3 sequence is 13 residues long. Trimming left V 3 bases short and J 5 bases short, with 7 bases between. Per the germline V gene, CDR1 is MNHEY and CDR2 is SMNVEV (reference sequence). CDR3: CASSFTGNEKLFF. The CDR3 DNA reads as TGTGCCAGCAGTTTTACCGGGAATGAAAAACTGTTTTTT.

This clone was recorded only once. The chain combines TRBV4-2 with TRBJ2-5, with TRBD1 identical over 11 bases. This CDR3 is 17 amino acids long. Germline CDR1 is LGHNA and CDR2 is YNFKEQ. The V segment lost 2 bases and the J segment 0 bases; nucleotides outside the gene matches: 5. DNA for the CDR3: TGTGCCAGCAGCCAACTCGGGACAGGGGGGTACCAAGAGACCCAGTACTTC. Protein: CASSQLGTGGYQETQYF.

The chain carries TRBV7-9 and TRBJ2-5, with D hard to call. The V end was cut by 5 bases, the J end by 3 bases, with 13 bases between. Germline CDR1 and CDR2: SEHNR and FQNEAQ (reference sequence). The CDR3 contains 14 residues. The CDR3 DNA reads as TGTGCCAGCAGCGAGGTGGCGCCAGAAGAGACCCAGTACTTC. It specifies CASSEVAPEETQYF.